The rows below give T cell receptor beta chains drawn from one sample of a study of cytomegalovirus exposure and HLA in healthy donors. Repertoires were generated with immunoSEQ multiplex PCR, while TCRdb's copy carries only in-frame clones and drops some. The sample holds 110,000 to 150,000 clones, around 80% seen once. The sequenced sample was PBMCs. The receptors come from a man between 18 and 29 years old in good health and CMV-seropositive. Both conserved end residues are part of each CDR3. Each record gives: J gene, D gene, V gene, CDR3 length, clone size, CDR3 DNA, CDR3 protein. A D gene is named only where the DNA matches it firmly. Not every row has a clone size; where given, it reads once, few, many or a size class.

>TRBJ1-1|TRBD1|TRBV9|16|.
TGTGCCAGCAGCGCCCCCCCGGACAGGGTGGTGGCTGAAGCTTTCTTT
CASSAPPDRVVAEAFF
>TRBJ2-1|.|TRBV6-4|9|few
TGTGCCAGGTCGGATGAGCAGTTCTTC
CARSDEQFF
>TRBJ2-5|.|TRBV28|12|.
TGTGCCAGCAGTACGGTCCAAGAGACCCAGTACTTC
CASSTVQETQYF
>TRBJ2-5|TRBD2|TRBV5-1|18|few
TGCGCCAGCAGCTTGGAAGGACTAGCGGCTCTGGTGGGAGAGACCCAGTACTTC
CASSLEGLAALVGETQYF
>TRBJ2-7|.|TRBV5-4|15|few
TGTGCCAGCAGCCCACGCCCAGGTTCTTCCTACGAGCAGTACTTC
CASSPRPGSSYEQYF
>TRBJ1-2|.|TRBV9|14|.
TGTGCCAGCAGCCTTGCGTCGGGGATGGGTGGCTACACCTTC
CASSLASGMGGYTF
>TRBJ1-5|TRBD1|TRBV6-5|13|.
TGTGCCAGCAGCACAGGGGGCGATCAGCCCCAGCATTTT
CASSTGGDQPQHF
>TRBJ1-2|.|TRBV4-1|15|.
TGCGCCAGCAGCTCCCGAATGGAGGGAGTGGTTGGCTACACCTTC
CASSSRMEGVVGYTF
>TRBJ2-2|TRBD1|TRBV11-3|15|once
TGTGCCAGCAGCTCTTCCCACAGGGGCACCGGGGAGCTGTTTTTT
CASSSSHRGTGELFF
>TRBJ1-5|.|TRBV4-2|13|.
TGTGCCAGCAGCCAAGGTTCAGGTCAGCCCCAGCATTTT
CASSQGSGQPQHF
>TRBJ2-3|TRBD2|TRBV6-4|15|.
TGTGCCAGCAGTGCCGGGACTAGCGGACCAGATACGCAGTATTTT
CASSAGTSGPDTQYF
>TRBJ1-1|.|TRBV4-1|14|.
TGCGCCAGCAGCCAAGTACCTCTCGGCACTGAAGCTTTCTTT
CASSQVPLGTEAFF
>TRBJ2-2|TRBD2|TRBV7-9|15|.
TGTGCCAGCAGCTTAACAGCGGGAGCGGCGGGGGAGCTGTTTTTT
CASSLTAGAAGELFF
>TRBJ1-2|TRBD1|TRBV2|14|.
TGTGCCAGCACCTCACAGGGGTCTAACTATGGCTACACCTTC
CASTSQGSNYGYTF
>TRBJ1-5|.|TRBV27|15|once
TGTGCCAGCGGGATGGGGGGGTTGGGCAATCAGCCCCAGCATTTT
CASGMGGLGNQPQHF
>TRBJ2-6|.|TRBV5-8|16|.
TGTGCCAGCAGTACCCTAATGGAGGCTGGGGCCAACGTCCTGACTTTC
CASSTLMEAGANVLTF
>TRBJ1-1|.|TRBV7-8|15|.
TGTGCCAGCAGCTTAAATTTGAGGCAGCTCGAGCGGGCTTTCTTT
CASSLNLRQLERAFF
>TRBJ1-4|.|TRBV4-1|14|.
TGCGCCAGCAGCCCTCGCGAGGGGGGGGAAAAACTGTTTTTT
CASSPREGGEKLFF
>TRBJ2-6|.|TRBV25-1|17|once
TGTGCCAGCAGTGAATATACAGGATCCTCTGGGGCCAACGTCCTGACTTTC
CASSEYTGSSGANVLTF
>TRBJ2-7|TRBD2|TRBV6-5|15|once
TGTGCCACCAAAGAGGGCCGGGGGGTGCCTCACGAGCAGTACTTC
CATKEGRGVPHEQYF
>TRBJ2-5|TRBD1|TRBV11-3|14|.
TGTGCCAGCAGCTCCCCAGGGGGCGAAGAGACCCAGTACTTC
CASSSPGGEETQYF
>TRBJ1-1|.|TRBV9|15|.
TGTGCCAGCCGGGAGGTGGGCCTCATGAACACTGAAGCTTTCTTT
CASREVGLMNTEAFF
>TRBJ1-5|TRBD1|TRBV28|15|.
TGTGCCAGCAGTTACCAGACAGGGAGGAGACAGCCCCAGCATTTT
CASSYQTGRRQPQHF
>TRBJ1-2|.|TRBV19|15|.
TGTGCCAGTAGTATTGAACATCGAGGGATCTATGGCTACACCTTC
CASSIEHRGIYGYTF
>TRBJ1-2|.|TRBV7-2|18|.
TGTGCCAGCAGACCCGGGGGGACTGGACCTACATCTAACTATGGCTACACCTTC
CASRPGGTGPTSNYGYTF
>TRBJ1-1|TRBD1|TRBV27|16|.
TGTGCCAGCAGTTCCAGGGGGCCCTGGGGGGACACTGAAGCTTTCTTT
CASSSRGPWGDTEAFF
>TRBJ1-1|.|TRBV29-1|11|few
TGCAGCGCCGACGGGGAGACTGAAGCTTTCTTT
CSADGETEAFF
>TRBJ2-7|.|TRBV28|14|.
TGTGCCACCTCGTCGGGGGGCCATTCCTACGAGCAGTACTTC
CATSSGGHSYEQYF
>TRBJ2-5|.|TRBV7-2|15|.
TGTGCCAGCAGCTCCTCCGGGGATGCGGGGGAGACCCAGTACTTC
CASSSSGDAGETQYF
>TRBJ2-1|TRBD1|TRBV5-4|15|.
TGTGCCAGCAGCGGCCGGGACAGGGTTAACAATGAGCAGTTCTTC
CASSGRDRVNNEQFF
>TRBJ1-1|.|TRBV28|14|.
TGTGCCAGCAGTTTAGGCAGGTCCTCCACTGAAGCTTTCTTT
CASSLGRSSTEAFF
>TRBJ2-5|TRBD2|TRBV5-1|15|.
TGCGCCAGCAGCTTGGAACTAGCGGGAGCAGAGACCCAGTACTTC
CASSLELAGAETQYF
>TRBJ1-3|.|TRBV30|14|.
TGTGCCTGGAGTGTACGGGGGAGTGGAAACACCATATATTTT
CAWSVRGSGNTIYF
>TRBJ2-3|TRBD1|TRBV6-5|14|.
TGTGCCAGCAGCCGGCAAGGGGGCCTGGATACGCAGTATTTT
CASSRQGGLDTQYF
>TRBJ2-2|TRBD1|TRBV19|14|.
TGTGCCAGTGGCCCAGGGGGAAACACCGGGGAGCTGTTTTTT
CASGPGGNTGELFF
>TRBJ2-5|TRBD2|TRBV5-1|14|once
TGCGCCAGCACCCCAGGAGCTAGCGGGGAGACCCAGTACTTC
CASTPGASGETQYF
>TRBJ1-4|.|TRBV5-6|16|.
TGTGCCAGCACCCTCATGCCGGACAGCGGTAATGAAAAACTGTTTTTT
CASTLMPDSGNEKLFF
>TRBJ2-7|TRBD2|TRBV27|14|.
TGTGCCAGCAGTCTCGCTAGCGGGAGCTACGAGCAGTACTTC
CASSLASGSYEQYF
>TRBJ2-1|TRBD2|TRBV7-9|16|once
TGTGCCAGCAGCCCAAGGGCTAGCGGGTCCTACAATGAGCAGTTCTTC
CASSPRASGSYNEQFF
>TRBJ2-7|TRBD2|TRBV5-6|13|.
TGTGCCAGCAGCCCTAGCGGAAACTACGAGCAGTACTTC
CASSPSGNYEQYF
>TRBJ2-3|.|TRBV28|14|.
TGTGCCAGCAGTTCTCTACTAAGCACAGATACGCAGTATTTT
CASSSLLSTDTQYF
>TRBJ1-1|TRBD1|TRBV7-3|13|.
TGTGCCAGCAGGCGACAGGGAGGCACTGAAGCTTTCTTT
CASRRQGGTEAFF
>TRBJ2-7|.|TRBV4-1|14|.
TGCGCCAGCAGCTCCGGGACTGGATCCTACGAGCAGTACTTC
CASSSGTGSYEQYF
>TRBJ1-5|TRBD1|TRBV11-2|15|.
TGTGCCAGCAGCGCGGGACAGGGGGCCCCGAAGCCCCAGCATTTT
CASSAGQGAPKPQHF
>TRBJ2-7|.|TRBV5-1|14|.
TGCGCCAGCAGCTTCTCACAGGGCGCGTACGAGCAGTACTTC
CASSFSQGAYEQYF